These 22 T cell receptor beta chains share one sample of origin, sequenced in a study of blood T cell repertoires in COVID-19. Libraries were prepared by immunoSEQ multiplex PCR; TCRdb keeps only in-frame clonotypes and omits some of them. The sample lists tens of thousands of clones; approximately 89% were seen once. The sequenced material came from peripheral blood. Receptor source: a human donor with acute or convalescent COVID-19. The donor label of this sample is uncertain.

The chain recombines TRBV25-1 with TRBJ1-5, with TRBD1 matching over 9 bases. This CDR3 has 18 residues. The V and J ends lost 8 bases and 2 bases, in that order; junction bases with no gene match: 16. Germline CDR1 is MGHDK and CDR2 is SYGVNS. The CDR3 nucleotides read TGTGCCAGCCCGGGCCGGGACAGGGCCCTTGGACGCAATCAGCCCCAGCATTTT. It encodes CASPGRDRALGRNQPQHF.

The CDR3: CASSWLPGLAGAINEQFF. The CDR3 DNA reads TGCGCCAGCAGCTGGCTCCCGGGACTAGCGGGGGCGATCAATGAGCAGTTCTTC. The chain employs TRBV5-1 and TRBJ2-1; 14 nucleotides match TRBD2. Germline V gene data show CDR1 as SGHRS and CDR2 as YFSETQ. V was clipped by 3 bases and J by 6 bases; unmatched bases: 11. The CDR3 extends over 18 amino acids.

The rearrangement links TRBV6-1 to TRBJ1-1; D remains unclear. The CDR3 contains 12 residues. V lost 6 bases and J lost 1, with 6 bases in between. CDR1 and CDR2 (germline): MNHNS, SASEGT. In DNA, the CDR3 is TGTGCCAGCAGGGCCTCGAACACTGAAGCTTTCTTT. Residues: CASRASNTEAFF.

The chain uses TRBV7-9 and TRBJ2-7; possibly TRBD1 for D (5 bases). Germline lookup yields CDR1 SEHNR and CDR2 FQNEAQ (reference sequence). The CDR3 totals 15 residues. The germline V and J ends were trimmed by 1 base and 1 base, with 11 bases remaining between them. CDR3 DNA: TGTGCCAGCAGCTTAGGAGCAGGGCGGTCCTACGAGCAGTACTTC. This encodes CASSLGAGRSYEQYF.

The chain recombines TRBV5-1 with TRBJ2-2; 8 positions agree with TRBD1. Trimming took 4 bases from V and 7 from J; bases not matched to a gene: 6. The germline V gene has CDR1 SGHRS and CDR2 YFSETQ. The CDR3 spans 14 residues. The CDR3 sequence: CASSGQGDSGELFF. DNA of the CDR3: TGCGCCAGCAGCGGACAGGGTGACAGCGGGGAGCTGTTTTTT.

V usage is TRBV11-2 and J usage is TRBJ2-7, with 8 bases fitting TRBD2. V was pared by 6 bases and J by 0 bases, with 7 bases of the junction left unmatched. This CDR3 spans 15 amino acids. CDR1 is SGHAT, CDR2 FQNNGV, per germline. As DNA, the CDR3 is TGTGCCAGCAGTCGTAGCGGGGTTGTCTCCTACGAGCAGTACTTC. This translates into CASSRSGVVSYEQYF.

Concerning this clone: Other DNA sequences in this specimen translate into the identical CDR3. The chain employs TRBV19 and TRBJ1-5, with D possibly TRBD1 on 5 matching bases. CDR3 length equals 14 residues. Trimming shortened V by 1 base and J by 3 bases, and 7 bases separated the two germline ends. The V gene's germline CDR1 is LNHDA and CDR2 SQIVND (reference sequence). As DNA, the CDR3 is TGTGCCAGTAGTATAGGACAGAACAATCAGCCCCAGCATTTT. Protein product: CASSIGQNNQPQHF.

The chain employs TRBV11-2 and TRBJ2-4; 8 bases line up with TRBD2. CDR1 and CDR2 (germline): SGHAT, FQNNGV. This CDR3 has 13 residues. The ends lost 5 bases at V and 6 bases at J; junction bases unmatched: 3. CDR3 DNA sequence: TGTGCCAGCAGCCCGGGGGGGGTAAACATTCAGTACTTC. Its translation is CASSPGGVNIQYF.

The chain couples TRBV6-1 to TRBJ1-2; the D is unclear. The V end was cut by 1 base, the J end by 4 bases, with 7 bases between. The CDR3 is made up of 13 amino acids. The germline V gene has CDR1 MNHNS and CDR2 SASEGT. CDR3 loop: CASSEVGSYGYTF. The DNA for the CDR3 is TGTGCCAGCAGTGAAGTGGGCAGCTATGGCTACACCTTC.

V usage is TRBV4-3 and J usage is TRBJ2-3; possible D gene TRBD2, 6 bases. The CDR3 spans 13 residues. V gave up 3 bases and J gave up 7 bases, with 11 bases separating them. Germline V lookup: CDR1 LGHNA, CDR2 YSLEER. CDR3 region: CASSQGRINTQYF. The CDR3 DNA sequence: TGCGCCAGCAGCCAGGGGAGGATCAATACGCAGTATTTT.

The V gene is TRBV5-1, the J gene TRBJ1-2, with D uncertain. The V end was cut by 4 bases, the J end by 4 bases, with 23 bases between. The CDR3 contains 17 residues. The germline gives CDR1 SGHRS, CDR2 YFSETQ. CDR3 protein: CASSPNAVSGRIYGYTF. The CDR3 region has the DNA TGCGCCAGCAGCCCCAACGCTGTCTCTGGCAGAATCTATGGCTACACCTTC.

Of note for this clone: A junction end diverges from the germline sequence, so it may reflect a read error. The gene calls are TRBV2 and TRBJ1-2; 8 bases line up with TRBD1. Germline CDR1 and CDR2: SNHLY and FYNNEI. The CDR3 is made up of 12 amino acids. The CDR3 loop is CASMGQAPEESF. In nucleotides, the CDR3 is TGTGCCAGCATGGGACAGGCGCCCGAGGAATCCTTC. Full variable domain (rest looked up from reference TRBV2 and TRBJ1-2): EPEVTQTPSHQVTQMGQEVILRCVPISNHLYFYWYRQILGQKVEFLVSFYNNEISEKSEIFDDQFSVERPDGSNFTLKIRSTKLEDSAMYFCASMGQAPEESFGSGTRLTVV.

J is TRBJ2-7 and V is TRBV6-5; D may be TRBD1 (5 bases). Germline assignment: CDR1 MNHEY and CDR2 SVGAGI. The CDR3 length is 14 residues. V was shortened by 0 bases and J by 4 bases, with 10 bases between the two germline ends. CDR3 DNA sequence: TGTGCCAGCAGTTACTCGAGCAGACAGTACGAGCAGTACTTC. Translation: CASSYSSRQYEQYF.

The chain employs TRBV5-1 and TRBJ2-3, with 13 positions matching TRBD2. The CDR3 is 17 residues long. The trim removed 4 bases at V and 4 bases at J, leaving 9 bases unmatched. Germline CDR1 and CDR2: SGHRS and YFSETQ. The CDR3 bases are TGCGCCAGCAGCCGTTCGACTAGCGGGGGGCAGTCAGATACGCAGTATTTT. Amino acids: CASSRSTSGGQSDTQYF.

This chain joins TRBV5-4 and TRBJ2-2; 10 bases are a match to TRBD1. Trimming cost V 5 bases and J 0 bases; bases outside gene matches: 7. From germline, CDR1 is SGHNT and CDR2 YYREEE (reference sequence). This CDR3 has 17 amino acids. CDR3 nucleotides: TGTGCCAGCAGACCCGGGACAGGGGCCCCGAACACCGGGGAGCTGTTTTTT. This sequence encodes CASRPGTGAPNTGELFF.

This clone was seen a single time. J is TRBJ1-1 and V is TRBV19; 12 nucleotides align to TRBD1. The V segment lost 3 bases and the J segment 2 bases; nucleotides outside the gene matches: 4. Germline lookup yields CDR1 LNHDA and CDR2 SQIVND (reference sequence). The CDR3 is 16 residues long. CDR3 DNA: TGTGCCAGTAGTATGCGGGGACAGGGGGCCAACACTGAAGCTTTCTTT. The encoded protein is CASSMRGQGANTEAFF.

The chain couples TRBV7-6 to TRBJ1-3, with 8 bases that match TRBD1. The CDR3 is made up of 13 amino acids. Germline-derived CDR1 and CDR2 are SGHVS and FNYEAQ. V lost 4 bases, J lost 7 bases, and 3 bases stayed unmatched. The CDR3 DNA reads as TGTGCCAGCAGCTCGGACAGGGCGAACACCATATATTTT. Encoded protein: CASSSDRANTIYF.

The chain employs TRBV5-4 and TRBJ2-7, with 8 nucleotides matching TRBD1. The V gene's germline CDR1 is SGHNT and CDR2 YYREEE (reference sequence). This CDR3 contains 15 residues. The ends lost 3 bases at V and 3 bases at J; junction bases unmatched: 8. Written as DNA, the CDR3 is TGTGCCAGCAGCTCGCCGGGACAGGAGAACTACGAGCAGTACTTC. This translates into CASSSPGQENYEQYF.

The chain has TRBV28 and TRBJ2-5, with 8 bases matching TRBD1. This CDR3 comprises 16 residues. Germline V gene sequence: CDR1 MDHEN, CDR2 SYDVKM. V shed 1 base, J shed 3 bases, and the junction held 7 bases outside the gene matches. The CDR3 protein is CASSLSSGQGEETQYF. The CDR3 DNA follows: TGTGCCAGCAGTTTATCAAGCGGACAGGGAGAAGAGACCCAGTACTTC.

The count of this clone is one. J is TRBJ1-2 and V is TRBV15; 10 positions agree with TRBD1. Trimming removed 0 bases from V and 5 bases from J; junction bases left unmatched: 3. The V gene's germline CDR1 is LNHNV and CDR2 YYDKDF (reference sequence). CDR3 length: 15 residues. As DNA, the CDR3 is TGTGCCACCAGCAGAGATAGGGGACAGGGGTATGGCTACACCTTC. This translates into CATSRDRGQGYGYTF.

This clone was picked up a small number of times. V is TRBV4-2 and J is TRBJ1-5; 8 bases agree with TRBD1. The V gene end was trimmed by 4 bases and the J gene end by 3 bases; junction bases not matched to a gene: 8. The CDR3 spans 16 residues. Germline V gene sequence: CDR1 LGHNA, CDR2 YNFKEQ. The CDR3 bases are TGTGCCAGCAGCCCTCTGACAGGGGCCGACAATCAGCCCCAGCATTTT. It translates to CASSPLTGADNQPQHF.

This chain joins TRBV28 and TRBJ1-3; D is ambiguous. This CDR3 is 15 amino acids long. Germline values: CDR1 MDHEN, CDR2 SYDVKM. V lost 4 bases and J lost 4, with 14 bases in between. CDR3 residues: CASSWERGRGNTIYF. CDR3 DNA sequence: TGTGCCAGCAGTTGGGAGAGAGGGAGAGGAAACACCATATATTTT.